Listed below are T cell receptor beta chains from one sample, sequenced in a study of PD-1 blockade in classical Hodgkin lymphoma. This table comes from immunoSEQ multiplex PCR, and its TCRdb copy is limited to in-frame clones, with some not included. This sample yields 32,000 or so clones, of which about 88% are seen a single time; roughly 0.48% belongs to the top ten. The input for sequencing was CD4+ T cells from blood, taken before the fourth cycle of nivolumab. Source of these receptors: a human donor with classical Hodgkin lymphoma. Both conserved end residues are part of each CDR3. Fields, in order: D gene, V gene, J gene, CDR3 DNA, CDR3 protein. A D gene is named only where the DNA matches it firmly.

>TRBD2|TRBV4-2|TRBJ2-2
TGTGCCAGCAGCCAAACCGGGACTAGCGGGGGCGGCGGGGAGCTGTTTTTT
CASSQTGTSGGGGELFF
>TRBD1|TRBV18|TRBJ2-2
TGTGCCAGCTCACAGGACAGGGGTGCGTCCGGGGAGCTGTTTTTT
CASSQDRGASGELFF
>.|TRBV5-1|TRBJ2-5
TGCGCCAGCAGCCCCAGCGGCTCGGCCCCCCAAGAGACCCAGTACTTC
CASSPSGSAPQETQYF
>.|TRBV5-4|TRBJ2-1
TGTGCCAGCAGTTCGGGACGGAACTACAATGAGCAGTTCTTC
CASSSGRNYNEQFF
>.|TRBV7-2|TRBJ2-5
TGTGCCAGCAGCTTCTTCGCGGCAGAGACCCAGTACTTC
CASSFFAAETQYF
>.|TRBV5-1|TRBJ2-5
TGCGCCAGCAGCTTGGTCCAGGGAAGAAGAGAGACCCAGTACTTC
CASSLVQGRRETQYF
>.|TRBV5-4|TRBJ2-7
TGTGCCAGCGCCCAGGGAGGCGGCAGCTCCTACGAGCAGTACTTC
CASAQGGGSSYEQYF
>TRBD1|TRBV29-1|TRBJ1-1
TGCAGCGTGGGAGGACAGGGGGCTGTTGAAGCTTTCTTT
CSVGGQGAVEAFF
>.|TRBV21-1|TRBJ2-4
TGTGCCAGCAGCAAAGTGGAGTGGGGACTTCAACTAGCCAAAAACATTCAGTACTTC
CASSKVEWGLQLAKNIQYF
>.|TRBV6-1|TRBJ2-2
TGTGCCAGCAGTCGGGGGTTGAACACCGGGGAGCTGTTTTTT
CASSRGLNTGELFF
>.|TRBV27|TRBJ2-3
TGTGCCTCCAGTTTGGGGTTCACAGATACGCAGTATTTT
CASSLGFTDTQYF
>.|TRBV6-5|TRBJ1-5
TGTGCCAGCAGTTATTTAGGCCGTGACCAGCCCCAGCATTTT
CASSYLGRDQPQHF
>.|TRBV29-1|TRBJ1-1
TGCAGCGTTGGAGGGGGGACTGAAGCTTTCTTT
CSVGGGTEAFF
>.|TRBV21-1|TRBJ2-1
TGTGCCAGCAGCAAATCGGGTAGCGGGAGGGCCGATAACAATGAGCAGTTCTTC
CASSKSGSGRADNNEQFF
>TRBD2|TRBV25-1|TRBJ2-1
TGTGCCAGCAGTGAATATGCTAGCGGGAGGGATGAGCAGTTCTTC
CASSEYASGRDEQFF
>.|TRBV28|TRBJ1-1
TGTGCCAGCAGTTTGGGGGACACCGGGTTGGTGGCTGAAGCTTTCTTT
CASSLGDTGLVAEAFF
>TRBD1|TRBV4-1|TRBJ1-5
TGCGCCAGCAGCTGGGGACAGTCCAATCAGCCCCAGCATTTT
CASSWGQSNQPQHF
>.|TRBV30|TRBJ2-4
TGTGCCTGGACCCAGGGAAACAAAAACATTCAGTACTTC
CAWTQGNKNIQYF